The 16 T cell receptor beta chains below come from one sample, sequenced in a study of T cell responses to AZD1222 COVID-19 vaccine. The table came from immunoSEQ multiplex PCR; TCRdb's copy has only in-frame clones and leaves some out. The data hold about 160,000 clones, with around 93% observed a single time. The sequencing here drew on peripheral blood, taken on day 0 of AZD1222 vaccination. The receptors derive from an adult in good health.

The chain is built from TRBV3-1 (or the pseudogene TRBV3-2) and TRBJ1-1; tentatively, D is TRBD1 (5 bases). The germline V gene encodes CDR1 LGHDT and CDR2 YNNKEL (reference sequence). The CDR3 spans 11 residues. Trimming shortened V by 2 bases and J by 7 bases, and 5 bases separated the two germline ends. Here the CDR3 reads CASSQQGEAFF. The CDR3 DNA sequence: TGTGCCAGCAGCCAACAGGGTGAAGCTTTCTTT.

The chain employs TRBV7-9 and TRBJ1-5; D perhaps matches TRBD1 (5 bases). V lost 2 bases to trimming and J lost 7 bases, with 6 bases between them. Germline CDR1 and CDR2: SEHNR and FQNEAQ (reference sequence). The CDR3 has 12 residues. The CDR3 is CASSLRGQPQHF. In DNA, the CDR3 is TGTGCCAGCAGCTTAAGGGGCCAGCCCCAGCATTTT.

The chain couples TRBV19 to TRBJ2-3; D remains unclear. The CDR3 sequence is 12 residues long. Germline CDR1 is LNHDA and CDR2 is SQIVND (reference sequence). V was cut by 2 bases and J by 3 bases, with 3 bases left in between. The CDR3 loop reads CASSIRTDTQYF. In DNA, the CDR3 is TGTGCCAGTAGTATACGAACAGATACGCAGTATTTT.

The J gene is TRBJ2-7, the V gene TRBV5-6; D is possibly TRBD1 (6 bases). The CDR3 totals 15 residues. The germline V and J ends were trimmed by 4 bases and 2 bases, with 16 bases remaining between them. Germline assignment: CDR1 SGHDT and CDR2 YYEEEE. DNA of the CDR3: TGTGCCAGCAGCATACTAACCGGGACACCCTACGAGCAGTACTTC. Its translation is CASSILTGTPYEQYF. Full variable domain (outside the CDR3, taken from reference TRBV5-6 and TRBJ2-7): DAGVTQSPTHLIKTRGQQVTLRCSPKSGHDTVSWYQQALGQGPQFIFQYYEEEERQRGNFPDRFSGHQFPNYSSELNVNALLLGDSALYLCASSILTGTPYEQYFGPGTRLTVT.

This clone was seen only once. CDR3 DNA: TGTGCCAGCACTTATACAGGGGGTCAAACTGAAGCTTTCTTT. It specifies CASTYTGGQTEAFF. The gene calls are TRBV6-5 and TRBJ1-1; the match to TRBD1 covers 8 bases. V was clipped by 7 bases and J by 5 bases; unmatched bases: 9. The CDR3 extends over 14 amino acids. Germline V lookup: CDR1 MNHEY, CDR2 SVGAGI.

The V gene is TRBV28, the J gene TRBJ1-5, with D unresolved. There are 12 residues in the CDR3. Germline V gene sequence: CDR1 MDHEN, CDR2 SYDVKM. The ends were cut back, 6 bases at V and 10 bases at J, with 13 bases in the middle. CDR3 residues: CASSQWVTPQHF. CDR3 DNA sequence: TGTGCCAGCAGCCAGTGGGTGACCCCCCAGCATTTT.

The chain couples TRBV19 to TRBJ2-3; TRBD2 is a possible D gene (6 bases). Germline V gives CDR1 LNHDA, CDR2 SQIVND (reference sequence). V dropped 3 bases and J dropped 3 bases, with 16 bases sitting between them. This CDR3 spans 16 amino acids. Here the CDR3 DNA reads TGTGCCAGTAGTATTCGGCGGGGACGAATGACAGATACGCAGTATTTT. It codes for CASSIRRGRMTDTQYF. The full variable domain, its missing parts supplied by reference TRBV19 and TRBJ2-3, is DGGITQSPKYLFRKEGQNVTLSCEQNLNHDAMYWYRQDPGQGLRLIYYSQIVNDFQKGDIAEGYSVSREKKESFPLTVTSAQKNPTAFYLCASSIRRGRMTDTQYFGPGTRLTVL.

The gene calls are TRBV5-1 and TRBJ1-5; D perhaps matches TRBD1 (6 bases). The CDR3 has 14 amino acids. Germline V gene sequence: CDR1 SGHRS, CDR2 YFSETQ. Trimming removed 2 bases at V and 3 bases at J, with 9 bases between. Here the CDR3 reads CASSLAGANQPQHF. The CDR3 DNA follows: TGCGCCAGCAGCTTAGCAGGGGCCAATCAGCCCCAGCATTTT.

Only a few counts were recorded for this clone. The chain is built from TRBV6-5 and TRBJ1-3, with TRBD1 matching 10 bases. J was trimmed by 7 bases and V by 7 bases; bases with no gene match: 4. Germline assignment: CDR1 MNHEY and CDR2 SVGAGI. This CDR3 is built from 13 residues. DNA for the CDR3: TGTGCCAGCACGACAGGGGGCTTCAACACCATATATTTT. Translation gives CASTTGGFNTIYF.

The chain joins TRBV19 to TRBJ2-3; D ambiguous. CDR3 length equals 15 residues. The V gene's germline CDR1 is LNHDA and CDR2 SQIVND (reference sequence). With 3 bases removed from V and 4 bases from J, the gap between germline ends came to 14 bases. The DNA for the CDR3 is TGTGCCAGTAGTATTAGAGGCCTTCCTCCAGATACGCAGTATTTT. Protein: CASSIRGLPPDTQYF.

The rearrangement uses TRBV6-5 and TRBJ1-1; D may be TRBD1 (5 bases). The V gene's germline CDR1 is MNHEY and CDR2 SVGAGI. Trimming removed 4 bases at V and 6 bases at J, with 15 bases between. The CDR3 extends over 14 amino acids. The CDR3 DNA is TGTGCCAGCAGTTTCGCCGGGACGCAAGCTGAAGCTTTCTTT. It specifies CASSFAGTQAEAFF.

This chain links TRBV11-3 with TRBJ2-7; TRBD1 might be the D (6 bases). The CDR3 has 16 amino acids. Trimming left V 4 bases short and J 7 bases short, with 23 bases between. The germline V gene encodes CDR1 SGHNT and CDR2 YENEEA. The CDR3 sequence: CASSSTTGPYGGEQYF. The DNA for the CDR3 is TGTGCCAGCAGCTCCACTACAGGGCCTTACGGTGGGGAGCAGTACTTC.

The chain links TRBV6-4 to TRBJ1-4; D remains unclear. The CDR3 totals 10 residues. From germline, CDR1 is MRHNA and CDR2 SNTAGT. V lost 5 bases and J 11 bases, leaving 6 bases between the germline ends. CDR3 coding DNA: TGTGCCAGCAGTAGATATAAACTGTTTTTT. Amino acid sequence: CASSRYKLFF.

This clone has a handful of counts. This sequence joins TRBV11-2 and TRBJ1-4, with D perhaps TRBD1 (6 bases). V lost 4 bases to trimming and J lost 10 bases, with 16 bases between them. Per the germline V gene, CDR1 is SGHAT and CDR2 is FQNNGV. The CDR3 is 14 residues long. The DNA of the CDR3 is TGTGCCAGCAGCTCCGTCGGGGGCCGGGGAAAACTGTTTTTT. Translation gives CASSSVGGRGKLFF.

The J gene is TRBJ1-4, the V gene TRBV7-8; D gene uncertain. V shed 5 bases and J shed 11 bases, with 12 bases lying between them. The CDR3 consists of 12 residues. The V gene's germline CDR1 is SGHVS and CDR2 FQNEAQ. The CDR3 DNA reads TGTGCCAGCAGCCGCGACTTGGCCAAACTGTTTTTT. It codes for CASSRDLAKLFF.

This clone was counted between two and nine times. The chain has TRBV12-3 or TRBV12-4 and TRBJ2-5; no firm D call. Trimming shortened V by 0 bases and J by 7 bases, and 9 bases separated the two germline ends. This CDR3 is 13 amino acids long. The CDR3 here is CASSLALIGTQYF. The CDR3 DNA sequence: TGTGCCAGCAGTTTAGCGCTAATCGGGACCCAGTACTTC.